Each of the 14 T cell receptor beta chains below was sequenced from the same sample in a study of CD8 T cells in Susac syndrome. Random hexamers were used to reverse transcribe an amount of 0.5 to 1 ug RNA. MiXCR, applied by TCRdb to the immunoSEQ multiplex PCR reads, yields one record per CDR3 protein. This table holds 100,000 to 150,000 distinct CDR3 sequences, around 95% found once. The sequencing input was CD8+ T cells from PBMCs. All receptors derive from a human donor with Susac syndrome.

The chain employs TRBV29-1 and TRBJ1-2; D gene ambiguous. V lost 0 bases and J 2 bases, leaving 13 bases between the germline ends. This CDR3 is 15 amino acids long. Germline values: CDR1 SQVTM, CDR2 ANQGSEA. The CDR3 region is CSVEDSLTTNYGYTF. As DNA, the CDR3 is TGCAGCGTTGAAGATAGTTTAACTACGAACTATGGCTACACCTTC.

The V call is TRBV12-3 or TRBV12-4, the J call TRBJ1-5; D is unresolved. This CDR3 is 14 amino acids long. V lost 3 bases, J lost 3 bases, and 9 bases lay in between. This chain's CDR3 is CASSLTGYNQPQHF. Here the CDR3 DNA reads TGTGCCAGCAGTTTGACGGGCTACAATCAGCCCCAGCATTTT.

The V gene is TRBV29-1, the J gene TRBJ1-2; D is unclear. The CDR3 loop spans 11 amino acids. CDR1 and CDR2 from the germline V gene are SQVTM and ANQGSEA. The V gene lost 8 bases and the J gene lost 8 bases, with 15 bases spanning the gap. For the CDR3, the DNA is TGCAGCTTTTTCGATCCGTGGGGCTACACCTTC. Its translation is CSFFDPWGYTF.

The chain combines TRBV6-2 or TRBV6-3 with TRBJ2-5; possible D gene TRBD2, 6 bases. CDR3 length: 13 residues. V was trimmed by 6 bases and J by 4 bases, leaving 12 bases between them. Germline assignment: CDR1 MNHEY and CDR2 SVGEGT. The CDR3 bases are TGTGCCAGCAGGCGGAGGGCCGGAGAGACCCAGTACTTC. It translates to CASRRRAGETQYF.

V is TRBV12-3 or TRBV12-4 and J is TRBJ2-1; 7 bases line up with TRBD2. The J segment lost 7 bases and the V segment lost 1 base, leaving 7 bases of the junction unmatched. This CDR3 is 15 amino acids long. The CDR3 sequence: CASSLEGSGSNEQFF. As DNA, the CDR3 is TGTGCCAGCAGTTTAGAGGGTAGCGGGTCGAATGAGCAGTTCTTC.

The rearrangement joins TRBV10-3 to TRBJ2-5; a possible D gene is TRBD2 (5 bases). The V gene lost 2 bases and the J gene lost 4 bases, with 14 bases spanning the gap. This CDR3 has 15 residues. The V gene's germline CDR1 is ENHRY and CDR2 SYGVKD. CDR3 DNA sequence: TGTGCCATCAGTGAGCCGACGGTTGCGGGAGAGACCCAGTACTTC. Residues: CAISEPTVAGETQYF.

This chain's CDR3 is CASSERDRRHPRQETQYF. In DNA, the CDR3 is TGCGCCAGCAGCGAGAGGGACAGGCGACACCCTAGGCAGGAGACCCAGTACTTC. The gene calls are TRBV5-1 and TRBJ2-5, with 8 nucleotides matching TRBD1. Germline-derived CDR1 and CDR2 are SGHRS and YFSETQ. V was pared by 4 bases and J by 5 bases, with 19 bases of the junction left unmatched. The CDR3 runs to 18 residues.

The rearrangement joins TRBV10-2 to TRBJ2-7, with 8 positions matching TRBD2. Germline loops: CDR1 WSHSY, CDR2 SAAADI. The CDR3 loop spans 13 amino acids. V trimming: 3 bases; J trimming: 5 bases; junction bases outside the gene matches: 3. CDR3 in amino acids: CASSDTGGDEQYF. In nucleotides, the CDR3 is TGCGCCAGCAGTGATACGGGAGGGGACGAGCAGTACTTC.

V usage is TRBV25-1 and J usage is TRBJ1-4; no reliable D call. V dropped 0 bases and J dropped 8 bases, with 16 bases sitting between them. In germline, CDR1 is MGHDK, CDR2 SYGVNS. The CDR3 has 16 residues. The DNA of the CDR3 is TGTGCCAGCAGTGAATATAATGGAGGGCCAAAGGAAAAACTGTTTTTT. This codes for CASSEYNGGPKEKLFF. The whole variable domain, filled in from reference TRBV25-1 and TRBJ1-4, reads EADIYQTPRYLVIGTGKKITLECSQTMGHDKMYWYQQDPGMELHLIHYSYGVNSTEKGDLSSESTVSRIRTEHFPLTLESARPSHTSQYLCASSEYNGGPKEKLFFGSGTQLSVL.

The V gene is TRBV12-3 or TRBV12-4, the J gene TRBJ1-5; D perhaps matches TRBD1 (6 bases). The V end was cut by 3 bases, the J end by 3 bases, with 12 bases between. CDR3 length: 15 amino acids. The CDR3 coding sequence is TGTGCCAGCAGTTTTACAGGGACGGTCAATCAGCCCCAGCATTTT. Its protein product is CASSFTGTVNQPQHF.

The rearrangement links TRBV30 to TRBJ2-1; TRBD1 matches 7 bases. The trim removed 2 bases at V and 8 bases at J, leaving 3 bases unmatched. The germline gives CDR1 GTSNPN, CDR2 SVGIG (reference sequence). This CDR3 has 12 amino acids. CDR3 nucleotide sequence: TGTGCCTGGAGTAGACAGGGCGATGAGCAGTTCTTC. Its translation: CAWSRQGDEQFF.

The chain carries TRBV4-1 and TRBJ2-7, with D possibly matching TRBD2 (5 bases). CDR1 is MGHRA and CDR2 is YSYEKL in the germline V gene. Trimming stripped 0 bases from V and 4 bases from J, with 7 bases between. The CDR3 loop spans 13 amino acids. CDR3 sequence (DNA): TGCGCCAGCAGCCAAGACTCGGGGTACGAGCAGTACTTC. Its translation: CASSQDSGYEQYF.

In nucleotides, the CDR3 is TGTGCCTGGAGTGAGGGGGCCGAGCAGTACTTC. It translates to CAWSEGAEQYF. V usage is TRBV30 and J usage is TRBJ2-7, with 7 positions matching TRBD1. V shed 1 base, J shed 6 bases, and the junction held 0 bases outside the gene matches. Germline V CDR1 and CDR2: GTSNPN, SVGIG (reference sequence). This CDR3 is 11 amino acids long.

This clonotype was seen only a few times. The CDR3 spells CSAGTGSSTDTQYF. Written as DNA, the CDR3 is TGCAGCGCTGGGACAGGGTCGAGCACAGATACGCAGTATTTT. The V gene is TRBV29-1, the J gene TRBJ2-3, with 9 positions matching TRBD1. There are 14 residues in the CDR3. Looked up from germline, CDR1 is SQVTM and CDR2 is ANQGSEA. After removal of 7 bases from V and 0 bases from J, the junction contained 5 bases not matched to a gene.